One and the same sample provided the 21 T cell receptor beta chains below, sequenced in a study of blood T cells in healthy people across ages. The use of a sample-barcoded 5' primer and a J-beta primer mix characterized a second PCR of roughly 6 to 11 cycles. TCRdb processed the 5' RACE reads anew with MiXCR; each CDR3 protein has one entry. This sample has around 800,000 distinct CDR3 sequences, with about 48% found just once. What was sequenced was blood. These receptors were obtained from a man aged 80 or over in good health.

The chain joins TRBV20-1 to TRBJ1-2, with a weak D call TRBD1 (6 bases). Germline V CDR1 and CDR2: DFQATT, SNEGSKA (reference sequence). CDR3 size: 16 residues. Deletions cut 0 bases from V and 4 bases from J, with 18 bases between. The CDR3 loop is CSARDGSRGATYGYTF. CDR3 coding DNA: TGCAGTGCTAGAGATGGTTCCAGGGGCGCCACCTATGGCTACACCTTC.

This chain's CDR3 is CASSGLYEQFF. Here the CDR3 DNA reads TGTGCCAGCTCTGGACTGTATGAGCAGTTCTTC. This chain connects TRBV27 to TRBJ2-1; maybe TRBD2 (5 bases). The germline V gene has CDR1 MNHEY and CDR2 SMNVEV (reference sequence). Trimming took 8 bases from V and 8 from J, leaving 10 bases between them. The CDR3 sequence is 11 residues long.

Many counts were recorded for this clonotype. The rearrangement links TRBV6-1 to TRBJ2-5; 7 nucleotides agree with TRBD1. From germline, CDR1 is MNHNS and CDR2 SASEGT. CDR3 length: 13 amino acids. Germline trimming cut 4 bases from V and 4 bases from J; bases unmatched to any gene: 3. The CDR3 DNA is TGTGCCAGCAGTGGCAACAGGGGAGAGACCCAGTACTTC. This encodes CASSGNRGETQYF.

The chain recombines TRBV9 with TRBJ2-5; no definite D call. Trimming stripped 0 bases from V and 11 bases from J, with 14 bases between. This CDR3 has 13 residues. CDR1 and CDR2 from the germline V gene are SGDLS and YYNGEE. The chain's CDR3 is CASSVGDNNEQYF. In nucleotides, the CDR3 is TGTGCCAGCAGCGTAGGGGATAATAATGAGCAGTACTTC. Full variable domain (remainder filled in from reference TRBV9 and TRBJ2-5): DSGVTQTPKHLITATGQRVTLRCSPRSGDLSVYWYQQSLDQGLQFLIQYYNGEERAKGNILERFSAQQFPDLHSELNLSSLELGDSALYFCASSVGDNNEQYFGPGTRLLVL.

The chain is built from TRBV27 and TRBJ2-5; 9 bases align to TRBD1. Germline-derived CDR1 and CDR2 are MNHEY and SMNVEV (reference sequence). The CDR3 runs to 16 residues. V trimming: 5 bases; J trimming: 0 bases; junction bases outside the gene matches: 7. CDR3 coding DNA: TGTGCCAGCAGTCCCGGGACAGGGACCTACCAAGAGACCCAGTACTTC. It is translated as CASSPGTGTYQETQYF.

J is TRBJ1-2 and V is TRBV5-5; 12 bases line up with TRBD1. Germline V gene lookup returns CDR1 SGHKS and CDR2 YYEKEE (reference sequence). CDR3 length: 18 residues. After removal of 0 bases from V and 3 bases from J, the junction contained 9 bases not matched to a gene. For the CDR3, the DNA is TGTGCCAGCAGCTTGGGGCTCGGGACAGGGGGCAGGGACTATGGCTACACCTTC. Translation gives CASSLGLGTGGRDYGYTF.

In its sample, this clonotype was seen a few times. This chain uses TRBV29-1 with TRBJ2-1; 14 nucleotides match TRBD2. CDR1 and CDR2 (germline): SQVTM, ANQGSEA. J gave up 9 bases and V 6 bases, and 10 bases lay outside the gene matches. This CDR3 contains 15 residues. The CDR3 DNA reads as TGCAGCGTCGAGAGACTAGCGGGAGGGCCTGGTGAGCAGTTCTTC. It yields the protein CSVERLAGGPGEQFF.

The genes are TRBV28 and TRBJ2-5; possibly TRBD2 for D (6 bases). The germline V gene has CDR1 MDHEN and CDR2 SYDVKM. The V end lost 5 bases, the J end lost 1 base, and 14 bases lay between the germline ends. The CDR3 spans 15 residues. The CDR3 DNA reads as TGTGCCAGCAGTGCGGGGCAGGGAGCCCAAGAGACCCAGTACTTC. Translating it yields CASSAGQGAQETQYF.

This clonotype occurred a few times. The J gene is TRBJ2-7, the V gene TRBV6-1, with a possible D match to TRBD2 (6 bases). The end of the DNA aligns better with TRBJ2-5, so the J call may be wrong. In germline, CDR1 is MNHNS, CDR2 SASEGT. CDR3 length: 15 amino acids. In nucleotides, the CDR3 is TGTGCCAGCAGTTCCCGGGGAGGTAGGGCGGAGACCCAGTACTTC. Residues: CASSSRGGRAETQYF.

In its sample, this clonotype was seen a few times. This sequence joins TRBV10-3 and TRBJ2-7; D is perhaps TRBD1 (5 bases). Trimming left V 2 bases short and J 2 bases short, with 7 bases between. CDR3 size: 13 residues. Germline loops: CDR1 ENHRY, CDR2 SYGVKD. As DNA, the CDR3 is TGTGCCATCAGTGAGATGACAGCCTACGAGCAGTACTTC. Protein product: CAISEMTAYEQYF.

The chain has TRBV7-9 and TRBJ2-3, with D possibly being TRBD2 (5 bases). Trimming cost V 3 bases and J 1 base, with 11 bases left between them. The CDR3 sequence is 15 residues long. Germline V gene lookup returns CDR1 SEHNR and CDR2 FQNEAQ (reference sequence). The CDR3 nucleotides are TGTGCCAGCAGCTTGGTCCTGGAGGGCACAGATACGCAGTATTTT. The encoded protein is CASSLVLEGTDTQYF.

The chain recombines TRBV20-1 with TRBJ2-5; D is possibly TRBD1 or TRBD2 (6 bases each). V gave up 0 bases and J gave up 4 bases, with 18 bases separating them. The CDR3 is made up of 16 amino acids. Germline CDR1 and CDR2: DFQATT and SNEGSKA (reference sequence). CDR3 region: CSARDPRGGWRETQYF. DNA for the CDR3: TGCAGTGCTAGAGATCCCAGAGGGGGGTGGCGAGAGACCCAGTACTTC.

On this clonotype: With a much larger clone just one base away, this may be a read error. This chain joins TRBV29-1 and TRBJ2-7; the D gene is possibly TRBD2 (6 bases). The CDR3 loop spans 10 amino acids. The germline CDR1 and CDR2 sequences are SQVTM and ANQGSEA. CDR3 region: CGVGGNEQYF. CDR3 nucleotides: TGCGGCGTTGGAGGGAACGAGCAGTACTTC.

The chain combines TRBV2 with TRBJ1-4; D is undetermined. The CDR3 consists of 15 residues. The V end lost 3 bases, the J end lost 0 bases, and 8 bases lay between the germline ends. Germline values: CDR1 SNHLY, CDR2 FYNNEI. CDR3 sequence (DNA): TGTGCCAGCAGTGAGAAGGTCGCAACTAATGAAAAACTGTTTTTT. Translation gives CASSEKVATNEKLFF. The full variable domain, its missing parts supplied by reference TRBV2 and TRBJ1-4, is EPEVTQTPSHQVTQMGQEVILRCVPISNHLYFYWYRQILGQKVEFLVSFYNNEISEKSEIFDDQFSVERPDGSNFTLKIRSTKLEDSAMYFCASSEKVATNEKLFFGSGTQLSVL.

V usage is TRBV15 and J usage is TRBJ2-7; D may correspond to TRBD1 or TRBD2 (5 bases each). CDR3 length: 14 amino acids. Between the trimmed V and J ends, which lost 5 bases and 6 bases, there was a span of 17 bases. Looked up from germline, CDR1 is LNHNV and CDR2 is YYDKDF (reference sequence). The CDR3 loop is CATSRRDPVGEQYF. In DNA, the CDR3 is TGTGCCACCAGCCGCCGGGACCCTGTCGGCGAGCAGTACTTC.

V usage is TRBV25-1 and J usage is TRBJ1-1, with a possible D match to TRBD1 (5 bases). This CDR3 has 15 amino acids. The ends were cut back, 5 bases at V and 6 bases at J, with 19 bases in the middle. In germline, CDR1 is MGHDK, CDR2 SYGVNS. Here the CDR3 reads CASSPPPVGAAEAFF. The DNA for the CDR3 is TGTGCCAGCAGTCCACCGCCGGTAGGGGCGGCTGAAGCTTTCTTT.

As to this clonotype: A junction end diverges from the germline sequence, so it may reflect a read error. The V and J genes are TRBV5-1 and TRBJ2-5, with 7 positions matching TRBD1. In germline, CDR1 is SGHRS, CDR2 YFSETQ. There are 14 residues in the CDR3. The DNA of the CDR3 is TGCGCCAGCGGCTTTACACAGGGGCCCGAGACCCAGTACTTC. It is translated as CASGFTQGPETQYF. Combining the CDR3 with reference TRBV5-1 and TRBJ2-5 gives the whole variable domain KAGVTQTPRYLIKTRGQQVTLSCSPISGHRSVSWYQQTPGQGLQFLFEYFSETQRNKGNFPGRFSGRQFSNSRSEMNVSTLELGDSALYLCASGFTQGPETQYFGPGTRLLVL.

The chain uses TRBV21-1 and TRBJ2-5; the tabulated D call, TRBD1, remains unverified against the DNA. The end of the DNA is better explained by TRBJ2-7, so the J call may be wrong. TRBV21-1 is a listed pseudogene. The CDR3 sequence is 14 residues long. CDR3 DNA: TGTGCCAGCAGCAACCGGGACAGGGTCTACGAGCAGTACTTC. Its protein product is CASSNRDRVYEQYF.

This clonotype showed up just a few times. V is TRBV9 and J is TRBJ2-7, with D perhaps TRBD2 (6 bases). This CDR3 is built from 13 residues. CDR1 and CDR2 from the germline V gene are SGDLS and YYNGEE. V was cut by 0 bases and J by 7 bases, with 11 bases left in between. The CDR3 loop is CASSVELAGEQYF. The CDR3 DNA follows: TGTGCCAGCAGCGTAGAACTAGCTGGGGAGCAGTACTTC. Filled out from reference TRBV9 and TRBJ2-7, the complete variable domain reads DSGVTQTPKHLITATGQRVTLRCSPRSGDLSVYWYQQSLDQGLQFLIQYYNGEERAKGNILERFSAQQFPDLHSELNLSSLELGDSALYFCASSVELAGEQYFGPGTRLTVT.

The chain carries TRBV20-1 and TRBJ2-1; 8 bases are a match to TRBD1. This CDR3 is 14 amino acids long. V was clipped by 6 bases and J by 9 bases; unmatched bases: 13. Germline CDR1 and CDR2: DFQATT and SNEGSKA (reference sequence). The CDR3 DNA follows: TGCAGTGCCCCTAAGACAGGGGTCCTCGGTGAGCAGTTCTTC. Its translation: CSAPKTGVLGEQFF.

The rearrangement links TRBV2 to TRBJ2-7; no firm D call. Trimming removed 6 bases from V and 7 bases from J, with 19 bases in between. Germline assignment: CDR1 SNHLY and CDR2 FYNNEI. This CDR3 has 14 amino acids. The CDR3 loop reads CASRTTHYLSEQYF. In nucleotides, the CDR3 is TGTGCCAGCAGGACGACCCATTACCTTAGTGAGCAGTACTTC.